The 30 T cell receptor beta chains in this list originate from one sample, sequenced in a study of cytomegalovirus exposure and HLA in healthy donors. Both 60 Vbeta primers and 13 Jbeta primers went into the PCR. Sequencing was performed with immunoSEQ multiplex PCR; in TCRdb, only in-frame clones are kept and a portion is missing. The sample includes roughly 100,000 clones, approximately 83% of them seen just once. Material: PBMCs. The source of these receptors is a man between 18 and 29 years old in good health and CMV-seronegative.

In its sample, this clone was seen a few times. The CDR3 DNA follows: TGTGCCAGCTCACCCTCGGGACTAGCAGGGCATGAGCAGTTCTTC. This gives the protein CASSPSGLAGHEQFF. The chain uses TRBV18 and TRBJ2-1; 9 bases fit TRBD2. Unmatched junction bases numbered 8, after V lost 3 bases and J lost 8 bases. Germline CDR1 is KGHSH and CDR2 is LQKENI. The length of the CDR3 is 15 residues.

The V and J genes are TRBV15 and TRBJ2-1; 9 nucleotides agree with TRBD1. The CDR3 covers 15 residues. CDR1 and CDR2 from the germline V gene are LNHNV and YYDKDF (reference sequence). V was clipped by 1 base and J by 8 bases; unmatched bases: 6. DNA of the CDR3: TGTGCCACCAGCAGAGGGGGACAGGGTGGCGATGAGCAGTTCTTC. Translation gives CATSRGGQGGDEQFF.

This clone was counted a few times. The CDR3 DNA follows: TGTGCCAGCAGTGACTCGAGTCTGGACAGCGGACATGTGAGTGGCTACACCTTC. The encoded protein is CASSDSSLDSGHVSGYTF. This chain joins TRBV6-4 and TRBJ1-2; D perhaps matches TRBD1 (6 bases). Germline V CDR1 and CDR2: MRHNA, SNTAGT. V was pared by 0 bases and J by 7 bases, with 24 bases between. This CDR3 comprises 18 residues.

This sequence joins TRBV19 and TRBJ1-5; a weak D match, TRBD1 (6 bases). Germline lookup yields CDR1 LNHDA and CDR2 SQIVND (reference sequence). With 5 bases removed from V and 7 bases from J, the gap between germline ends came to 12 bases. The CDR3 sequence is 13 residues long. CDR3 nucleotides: TGTGCCAGTAGTCCACAGGGACGGCAGCCCCAGCATTTT. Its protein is CASSPQGRQPQHF.

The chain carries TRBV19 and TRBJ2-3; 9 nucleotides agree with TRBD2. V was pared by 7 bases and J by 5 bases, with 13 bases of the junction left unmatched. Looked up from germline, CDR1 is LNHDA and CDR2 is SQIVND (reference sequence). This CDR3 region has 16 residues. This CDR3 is CASNLAGHGAGDTQYF. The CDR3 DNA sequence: TGTGCCAGTAATCTAGCGGGACATGGGGCGGGAGATACGCAGTATTTT.

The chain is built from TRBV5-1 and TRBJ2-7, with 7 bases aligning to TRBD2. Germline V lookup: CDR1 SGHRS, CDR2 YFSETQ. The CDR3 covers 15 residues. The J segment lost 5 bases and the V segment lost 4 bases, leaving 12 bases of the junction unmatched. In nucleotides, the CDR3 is TGCGCCAGCAGCCCAGGGACTACTCTTCCTGACGAGCAGTACTTC. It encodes CASSPGTTLPDEQYF.

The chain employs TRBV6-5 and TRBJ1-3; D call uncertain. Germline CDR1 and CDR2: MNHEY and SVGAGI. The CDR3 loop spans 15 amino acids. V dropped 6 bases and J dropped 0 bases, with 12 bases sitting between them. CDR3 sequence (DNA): TGTGCCAGCAGCCCTCTAAGCTTCTCTGGAAACACCATATATTTT. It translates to CASSPLSFSGNTIYF.

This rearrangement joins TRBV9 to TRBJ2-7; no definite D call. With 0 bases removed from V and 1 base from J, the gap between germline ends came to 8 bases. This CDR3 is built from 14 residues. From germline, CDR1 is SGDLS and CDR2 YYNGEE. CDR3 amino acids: CASSVGLQSYEQYF. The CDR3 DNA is TGTGCCAGCAGCGTAGGATTACAGTCCTACGAGCAGTACTTC.

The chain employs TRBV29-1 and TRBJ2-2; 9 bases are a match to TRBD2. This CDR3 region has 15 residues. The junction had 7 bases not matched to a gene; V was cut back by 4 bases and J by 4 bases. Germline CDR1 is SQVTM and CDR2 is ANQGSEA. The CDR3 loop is CSVVVAGAFTGELFF. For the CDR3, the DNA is TGCAGCGTTGTGGTAGCGGGAGCGTTCACCGGGGAGCTGTTTTTT.

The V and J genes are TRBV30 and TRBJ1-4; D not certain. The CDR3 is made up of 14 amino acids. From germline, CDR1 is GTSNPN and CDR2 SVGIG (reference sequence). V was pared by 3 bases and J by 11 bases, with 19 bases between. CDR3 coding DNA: TGTGCCTGGAGCGGCGCTAGGGAGCGTTCCAAACTGTTTTTT. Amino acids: CAWSGARERSKLFF.

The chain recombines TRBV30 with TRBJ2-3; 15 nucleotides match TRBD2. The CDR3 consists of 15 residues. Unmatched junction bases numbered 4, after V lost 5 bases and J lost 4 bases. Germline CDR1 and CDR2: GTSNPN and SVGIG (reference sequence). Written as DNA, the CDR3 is TGTGCCTGGGGACTAGCGGGAGGGGGCCCAGATACGCAGTATTTT. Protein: CAWGLAGGGPDTQYF.

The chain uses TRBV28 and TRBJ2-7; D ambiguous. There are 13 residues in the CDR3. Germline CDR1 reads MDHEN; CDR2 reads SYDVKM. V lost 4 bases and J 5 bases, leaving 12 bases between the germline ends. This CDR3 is CASSSTEGDEQYF. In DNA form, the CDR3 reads TGTGCCAGCAGTTCGACGGAAGGAGACGAGCAGTACTTC.

The CDR3 DNA is TGTGCCTGGAGTGATGGGCAGATAGATACGCAGTATTTT. It codes for CAWSDGQIDTQYF. The chain has TRBV30 and TRBJ2-3; D is unclear. From germline, CDR1 is GTSNPN and CDR2 SVGIG (reference sequence). V was shortened by 1 base and J by 5 bases, with 10 bases between the two germline ends. The CDR3 totals 13 residues.

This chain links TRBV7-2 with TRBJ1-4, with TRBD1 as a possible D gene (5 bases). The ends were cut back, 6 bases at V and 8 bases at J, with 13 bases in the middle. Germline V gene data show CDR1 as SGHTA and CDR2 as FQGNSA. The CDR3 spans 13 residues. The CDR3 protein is CASSLQRGEKLFF. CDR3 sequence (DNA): TGTGCCAGCAGTCTTCAAAGGGGCGAAAAACTGTTTTTT.

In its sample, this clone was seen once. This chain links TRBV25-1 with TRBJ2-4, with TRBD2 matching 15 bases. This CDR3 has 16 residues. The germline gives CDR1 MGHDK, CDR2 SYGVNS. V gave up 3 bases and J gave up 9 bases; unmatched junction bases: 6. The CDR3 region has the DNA TGTGCCAGCAGTGATTGGACTAGCGGGAGGGCCTCCATTCAGTACTTC. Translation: CASSDWTSGRASIQYF. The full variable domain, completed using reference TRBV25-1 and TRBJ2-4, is EADIYQTPRYLVIGTGKKITLECSQTMGHDKMYWYQQDPGMELHLIHYSYGVNSTEKGDLSSESTVSRIRTEHFPLTLESARPSHTSQYLCASSDWTSGRASIQYFGAGTRLSVL.

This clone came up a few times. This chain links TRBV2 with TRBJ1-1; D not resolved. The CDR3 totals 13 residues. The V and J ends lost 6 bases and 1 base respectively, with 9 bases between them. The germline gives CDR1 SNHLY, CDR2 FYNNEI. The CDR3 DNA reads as TGTGCCAGCAGGCTACAGTGGAACACTGAAGCTTTCTTT. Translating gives CASRLQWNTEAFF. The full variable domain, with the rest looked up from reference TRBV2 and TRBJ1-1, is EPEVTQTPSHQVTQMGQEVILRCVPISNHLYFYWYRQILGQKVEFLVSFYNNEISEKSEIFDDQFSVERPDGSNFTLKIRSTKLEDSAMYFCASRLQWNTEAFFGQGTRLTVV.

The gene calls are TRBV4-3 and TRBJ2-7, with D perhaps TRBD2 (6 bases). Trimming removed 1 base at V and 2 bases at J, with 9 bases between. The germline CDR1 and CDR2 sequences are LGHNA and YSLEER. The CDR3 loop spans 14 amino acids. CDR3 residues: CASSQGSGTYEQYF. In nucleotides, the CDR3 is TGCGCCAGCAGCCAAGGTAGCGGAACCTACGAGCAGTACTTC.

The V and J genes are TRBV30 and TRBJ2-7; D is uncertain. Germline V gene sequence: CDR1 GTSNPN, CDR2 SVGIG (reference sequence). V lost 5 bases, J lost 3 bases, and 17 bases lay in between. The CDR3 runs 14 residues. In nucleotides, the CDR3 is TGTGCCTGGCGGCACCTTGGCAGGCGCTACGAGCAGTACTTC. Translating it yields CAWRHLGRRYEQYF.

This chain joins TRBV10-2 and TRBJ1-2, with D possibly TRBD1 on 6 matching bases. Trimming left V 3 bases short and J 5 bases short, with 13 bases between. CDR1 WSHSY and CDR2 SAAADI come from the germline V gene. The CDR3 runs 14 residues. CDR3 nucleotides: TGCGCCAGCAGTGATAAGAGGGGGAAATATGGCTACACCTTC. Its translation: CASSDKRGKYGYTF.

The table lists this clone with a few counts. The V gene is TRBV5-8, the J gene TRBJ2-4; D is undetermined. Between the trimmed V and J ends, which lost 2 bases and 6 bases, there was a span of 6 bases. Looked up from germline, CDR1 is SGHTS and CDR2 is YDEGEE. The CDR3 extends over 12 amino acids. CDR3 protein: CASSFPGNIQYF. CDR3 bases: TGTGCCAGCAGCTTTCCGGGAAACATTCAGTACTTC.

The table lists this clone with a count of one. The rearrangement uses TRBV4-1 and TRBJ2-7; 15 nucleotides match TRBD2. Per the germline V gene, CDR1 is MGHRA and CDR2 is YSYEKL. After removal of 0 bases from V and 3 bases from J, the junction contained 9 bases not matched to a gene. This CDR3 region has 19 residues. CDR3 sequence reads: CASSQEVGLAGGPDYEQYF. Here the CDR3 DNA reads TGCGCCAGCAGCCAAGAAGTGGGACTAGCGGGGGGACCCGACTACGAGCAGTACTTC.

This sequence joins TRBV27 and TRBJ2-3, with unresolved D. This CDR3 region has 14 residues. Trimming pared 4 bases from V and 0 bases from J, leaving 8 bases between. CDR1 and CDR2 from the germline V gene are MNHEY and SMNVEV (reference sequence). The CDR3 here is CASSSIASTDTQYF. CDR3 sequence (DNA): TGTGCCAGCAGTTCCATAGCTAGCACAGATACGCAGTATTTT.

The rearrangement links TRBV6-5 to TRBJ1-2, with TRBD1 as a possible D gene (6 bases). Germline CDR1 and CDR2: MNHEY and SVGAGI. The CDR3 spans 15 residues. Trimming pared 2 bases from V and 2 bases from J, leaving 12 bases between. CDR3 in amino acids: CASSYGTGTNYGYTF. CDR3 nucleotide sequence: TGTGCCAGCAGTTACGGGACGGGGACAAACTATGGCTACACCTTC.

CDR3 amino acids: CASSRQGGYEKLFF. The CDR3 DNA sequence: TGTGCCAGTAGCCGACAGGGTGGTTATGAAAAACTGTTTTTT. The chain joins TRBV19 to TRBJ1-4; 7 bases line up with TRBD1. After removal of 6 bases from V and 6 bases from J, the junction contained 7 bases not matched to a gene. CDR3 length: 14 amino acids. Germline CDR1 and CDR2: LNHDA and SQIVND (reference sequence).

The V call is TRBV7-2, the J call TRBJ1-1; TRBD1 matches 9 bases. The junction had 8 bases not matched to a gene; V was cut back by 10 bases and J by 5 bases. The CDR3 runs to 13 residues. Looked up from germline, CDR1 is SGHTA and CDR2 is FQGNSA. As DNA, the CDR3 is TGTGCCACACGACAGGGGGGTAGGACTGAAGCTTTCTTT. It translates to CATRQGGRTEAFF.

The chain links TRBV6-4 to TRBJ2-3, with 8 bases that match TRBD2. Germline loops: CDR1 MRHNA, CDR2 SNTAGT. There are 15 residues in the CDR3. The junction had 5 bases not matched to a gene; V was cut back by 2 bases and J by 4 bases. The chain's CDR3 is CASSDGSGTSDTQYF. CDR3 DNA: TGTGCCAGCAGTGACGGTAGCGGGACCTCAGATACGCAGTATTTT.

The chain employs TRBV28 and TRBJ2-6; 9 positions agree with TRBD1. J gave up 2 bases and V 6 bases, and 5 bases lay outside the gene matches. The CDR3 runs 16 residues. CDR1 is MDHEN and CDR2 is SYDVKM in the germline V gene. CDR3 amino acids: CASRTGTGTGANVLTF. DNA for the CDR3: TGTGCCAGCAGGACCGGGACAGGGACTGGGGCCAACGTCCTGACTTTC.

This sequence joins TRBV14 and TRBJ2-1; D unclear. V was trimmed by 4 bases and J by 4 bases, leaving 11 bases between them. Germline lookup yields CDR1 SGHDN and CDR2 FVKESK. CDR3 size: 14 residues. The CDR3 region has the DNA TGTGCCAGCAGCCCGCACGTAGTTTACAATGAGCAGTTCTTC. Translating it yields CASSPHVVYNEQFF.

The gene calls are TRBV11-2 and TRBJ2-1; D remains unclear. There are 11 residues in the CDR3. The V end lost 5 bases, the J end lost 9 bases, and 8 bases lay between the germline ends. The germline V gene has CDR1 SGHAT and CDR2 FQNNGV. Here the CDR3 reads CASSPTGEQFF. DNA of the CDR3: TGTGCCAGCAGCCCCACCGGTGAGCAGTTCTTC.

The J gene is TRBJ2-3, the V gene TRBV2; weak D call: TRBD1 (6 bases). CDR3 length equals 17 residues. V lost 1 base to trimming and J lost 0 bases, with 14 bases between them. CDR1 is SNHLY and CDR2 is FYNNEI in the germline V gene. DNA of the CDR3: TGTGCCAGCAGTGAAGGGGACAAGCCCCGGAGCACAGATACGCAGTATTTT. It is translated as CASSEGDKPRSTDTQYF.